This T cell receptor beta chain emerged from a study of blood T cells in healthy people across ages. Study-level points and caveats: Observed TCR beta diversity showed a strong correlation with the percentage of naive T cells as measured by flow cytometry. Underestimates were what the diversity estimates from one million T cells were considered to be.

The CDR3 is made up of 13 amino acids. The germline V and J ends were trimmed by 1 base and 4 bases, with 7 bases remaining between them. Germline loops: CDR1 MNHNS, CDR2 SASEGT. The individuals who served as donors were healthy Caucasians living in Russia, aged roughly 6 to 90. Peripheral blood samples of around 9.8 milliliters were drawn from each donor. This clonotype was seen a handful of times. What it recognizes is unknown. It was with a sample-barcoded 5' primer and a J-beta primer mix that a second PCR of about 6 to 12 cycles was run. One entry per CDR3 protein, called by TCRdb with MiXCR from the 5' RACE reads. This sample has about 1,600,000 distinct CDR3 sequences; about 43% occur once, and the top ten carry 7.9%.

Sequenced sample: blood. This chain links TRBV6-1 with TRBJ1-2, with D unresolved. The TCR originated in a woman aged 18-35 years in good health. As DNA, the CDR3 is TGTGCCAGCAGTGAAGATGGCATCTATGGCTACACCTTC. Its protein is CASSEDGIYGYTF.